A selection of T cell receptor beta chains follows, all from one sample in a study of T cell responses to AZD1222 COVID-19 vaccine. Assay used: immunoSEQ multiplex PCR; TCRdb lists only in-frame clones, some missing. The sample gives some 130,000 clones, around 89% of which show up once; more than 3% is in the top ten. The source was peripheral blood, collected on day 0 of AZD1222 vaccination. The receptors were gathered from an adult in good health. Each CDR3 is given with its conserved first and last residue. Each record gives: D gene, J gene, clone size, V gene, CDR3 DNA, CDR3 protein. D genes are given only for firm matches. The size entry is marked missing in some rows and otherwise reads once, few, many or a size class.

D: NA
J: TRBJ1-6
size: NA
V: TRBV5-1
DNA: TGCGCCAGCAGCGCGGGGACAATCGTTTCACCCCTCCACTTT
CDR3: CASSAGTIVSPLHF

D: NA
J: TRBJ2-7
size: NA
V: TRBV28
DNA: TGTGCCAGCAGTTCGGAGGTCTACGAGCAGTACTTC
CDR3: CASSSEVYEQYF

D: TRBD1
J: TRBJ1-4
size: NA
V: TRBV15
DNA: TGTGCCACCAGCAGTGTAGGGACAGACACTAATGAAAAACTGTTTTTT
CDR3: CATSSVGTDTNEKLFF

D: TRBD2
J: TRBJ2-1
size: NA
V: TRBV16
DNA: TGTGCCAGCAGCCCTCGCGGCGGGGGGTGGAATGAGCAGTTCTTC
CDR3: CASSPRGGGWNEQFF

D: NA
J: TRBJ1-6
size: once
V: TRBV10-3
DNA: TGTGCCATCAGTTACGACCGGGGTTCACCCCTCCACTTT
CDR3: CAISYDRGSPLHF

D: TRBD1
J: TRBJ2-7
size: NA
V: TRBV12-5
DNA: TGTGCTAGTGGGTGGGGGACAGTAGGATACGAGCAGTACTTC
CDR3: CASGWGTVGYEQYF

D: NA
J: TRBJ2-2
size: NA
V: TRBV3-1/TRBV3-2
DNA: TGTGCCAGCAGCCAACTCAACACCGGGGAGCTGTTTTTT
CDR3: CASSQLNTGELFF

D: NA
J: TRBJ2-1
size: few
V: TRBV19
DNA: TGTGCCAGTAGTCTGGAATGGCTACGGCGGAATGAGCAGTTCTTC
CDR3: CASSLEWLRRNEQFF

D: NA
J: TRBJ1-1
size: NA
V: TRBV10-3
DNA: TGTGCCAACAAAGGGGACATGAACACTGAAGCTTTCTTT
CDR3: CANKGDMNTEAFF

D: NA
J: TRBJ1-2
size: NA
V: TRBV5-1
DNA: TGCGCCAGCAGCTTGTCTCTGAACTATGGCTACACCTTC
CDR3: CASSLSLNYGYTF

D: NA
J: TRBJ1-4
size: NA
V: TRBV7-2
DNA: TGTGCCAGCAGCCCGGACAGTAAGGGGAATGAAAAACTGTTTTTT
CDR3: CASSPDSKGNEKLFF

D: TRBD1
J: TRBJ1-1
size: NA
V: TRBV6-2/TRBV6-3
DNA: TGTGCCAGCAGTTCCCCGGGACAGGGGTCCACTGAAGCTTTCTTT
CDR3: CASSSPGQGSTEAFF

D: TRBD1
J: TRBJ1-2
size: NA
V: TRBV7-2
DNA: TGTGCCAGCAGCGCTACCACAACAGGGGTCTACACCTTC
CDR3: CASSATTTGVYTF

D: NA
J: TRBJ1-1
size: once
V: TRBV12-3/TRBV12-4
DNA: TGTGCCAGCAGTCAAGGGATTAGGACTGAAGCTTTCTTT
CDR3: CASSQGIRTEAFF

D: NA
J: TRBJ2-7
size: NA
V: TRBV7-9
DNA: TGTGCCAGCAGCTTAGCGGGACTCCGGGAATCCTACGAGCAGTACTTC
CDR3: CASSLAGLRESYEQYF

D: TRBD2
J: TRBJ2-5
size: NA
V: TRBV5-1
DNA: TGCGCCAGCAGCTTGGCCGTGCTAGCGGGGGACGAGACCCAGTACTTC
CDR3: CASSLAVLAGDETQYF

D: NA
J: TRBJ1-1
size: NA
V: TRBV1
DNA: TGCACCAGCAGCCAAGATTGGCGGGTGGAGAACACTGAAGCTTTCTTT
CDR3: CTSSQDWRVENTEAFF

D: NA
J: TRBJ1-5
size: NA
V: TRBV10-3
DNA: TGTGCCATCAGTGAGTCGGGGGGAAGCAATCAGCCCCAGCATTTT
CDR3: CAISESGGSNQPQHF

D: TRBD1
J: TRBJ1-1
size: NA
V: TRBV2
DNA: TGTGCCAGCAAACGGACAGGAAGAAACACTGAAGCTTTCTTT
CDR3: CASKRTGRNTEAFF

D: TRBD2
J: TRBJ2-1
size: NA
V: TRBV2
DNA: TGTGCCAGCAGTAGCGGGGGAGCTTACAATGAGCAGTTCTTC
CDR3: CASSSGGAYNEQFF

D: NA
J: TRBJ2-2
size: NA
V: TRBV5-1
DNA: TGCGCCAGCAGCTTGAGGAGCGGGGAGCTGTTTTTT
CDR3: CASSLRSGELFF

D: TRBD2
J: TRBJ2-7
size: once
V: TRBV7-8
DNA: TGTGCCAGCAGCTTAGTTGGCGGGAGCTCCTACGAGCAGTACTTC
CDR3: CASSLVGGSSYEQYF

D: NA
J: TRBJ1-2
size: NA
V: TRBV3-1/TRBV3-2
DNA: TGTGCCAGCAGCCAACAGGGAAGGGGCGACGGCTATGGCTACACCTTC
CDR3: CASSQQGRGDGYGYTF

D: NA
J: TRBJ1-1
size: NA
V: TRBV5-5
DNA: TGTGCCAGCAGCTTGAGGATGTACGACACTGAAGCTTTCTTT
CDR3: CASSLRMYDTEAFF

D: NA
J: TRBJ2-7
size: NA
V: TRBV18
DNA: TGTGCCAGCTCACGTGGGGGCAGGGGTGAATACGAGCAGTACTTC
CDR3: CASSRGGRGEYEQYF

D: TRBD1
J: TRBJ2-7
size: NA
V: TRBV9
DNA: TGTGCCAGCAGCCCTCAGGGGGCGGCCCTCTCCTACGAGCAGTACTTC
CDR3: CASSPQGAALSYEQYF

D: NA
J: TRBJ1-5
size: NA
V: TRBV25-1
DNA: TGTGCCAGCAGTCCGGGGTGGAACAATCAGCCCCAGCATTTT
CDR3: CASSPGWNNQPQHF

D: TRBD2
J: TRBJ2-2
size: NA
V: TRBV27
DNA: TGTGCCAGCAGTCGCGGGGGGGCCTGGGGCGGGGAGCTGTTTTTT
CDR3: CASSRGGAWGGELFF

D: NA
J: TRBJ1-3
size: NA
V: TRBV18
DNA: TGTGCCAGCTCACCACCGGGAGCGCGCGGAAACACCATATATTTT
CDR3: CASSPPGARGNTIYF

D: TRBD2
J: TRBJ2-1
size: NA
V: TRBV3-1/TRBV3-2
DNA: TGTGCCAGCAGCCAAGTAGCGGGGGGGAGTGAGCAGTTCTTC
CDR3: CASSQVAGGSEQFF

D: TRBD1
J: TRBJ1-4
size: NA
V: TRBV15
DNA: TGTGCCACCAGCCCTAGACAGGGGTTTGAAAAACTGTTTTTT
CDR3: CATSPRQGFEKLFF

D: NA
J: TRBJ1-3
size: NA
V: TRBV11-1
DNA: TGTGCCAGCAGCGTTACAGGGAGGTCCGGAAACACCATATATTTT
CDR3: CASSVTGRSGNTIYF

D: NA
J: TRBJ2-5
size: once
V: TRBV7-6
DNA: TGTGCCAGCAGCGAAGAACCGGGGAAAGAGACCCAGTACTTC
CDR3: CASSEEPGKETQYF

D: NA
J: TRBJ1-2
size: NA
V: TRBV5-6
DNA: TGTGCCAGCAGCTTATCTACGGGCCAATGGGATAACTATGGCTACACCTTC
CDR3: CASSLSTGQWDNYGYTF

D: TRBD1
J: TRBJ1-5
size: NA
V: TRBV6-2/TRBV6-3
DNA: TGTGCCAGCAGTTACTCCCGACAGGGGGCGAAGGGTGGTCAGCCCCAGCATTTT
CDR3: CASSYSRQGAKGGQPQHF

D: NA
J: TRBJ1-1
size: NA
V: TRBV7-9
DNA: TGTGCCAGCAGCTTAGGCGGCAGGAACACTGAAGCTTTCTTT
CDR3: CASSLGGRNTEAFF

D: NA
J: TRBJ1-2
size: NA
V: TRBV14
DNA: TGTGCCAGCAGCCTTTTAGGGATATATGGCTACACCTTC
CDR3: CASSLLGIYGYTF

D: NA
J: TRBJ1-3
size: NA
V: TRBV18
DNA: TGTGCCAGCTCATCCTCAGGGATAACTGGAAACACCATATATTTT
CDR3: CASSSSGITGNTIYF

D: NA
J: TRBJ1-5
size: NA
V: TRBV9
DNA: TGTGCCAGCAGCCCTTGGGACAGCAATCAGCCCCAGCATTTT
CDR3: CASSPWDSNQPQHF

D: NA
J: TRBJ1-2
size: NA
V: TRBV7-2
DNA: TGTGCCAGCAGCTTAGAACAGGGCCGGCACTATGGCTACACCTTC
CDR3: CASSLEQGRHYGYTF

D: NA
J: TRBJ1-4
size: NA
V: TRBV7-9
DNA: TGTGCCAGCAGCTCAAACAACCGGGACGCGGATAATGAAAAACTGTTTTTT
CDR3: CASSSNNRDADNEKLFF

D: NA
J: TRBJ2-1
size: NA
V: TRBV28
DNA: TGTGCCAGCAGTTTTCGGGGTGCGGGTTACAATGAGCAGTTCTTC
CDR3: CASSFRGAGYNEQFF

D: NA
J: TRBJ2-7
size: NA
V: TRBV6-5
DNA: TGTGCCAGCAGTACTAAGGACGGTACCTACGAGCAGTACTTC
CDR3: CASSTKDGTYEQYF

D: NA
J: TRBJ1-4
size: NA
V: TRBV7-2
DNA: TGTGCCAGCAGGCGGAGGGCAACTAATGAAAAACTGTTTTTT
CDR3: CASRRRATNEKLFF

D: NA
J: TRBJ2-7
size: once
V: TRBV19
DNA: TGTGCCAGTACCGGCAGGTCACCCTACGAGCAGTACTTC
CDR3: CASTGRSPYEQYF

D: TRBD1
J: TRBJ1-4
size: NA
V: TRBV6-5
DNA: TGTGCCAGCAGCGGACAGGTACTGAATGAAAAACTGTTTTTT
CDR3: CASSGQVLNEKLFF

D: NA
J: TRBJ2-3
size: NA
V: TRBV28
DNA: TGTGCCAGCAGTTTGTACTTGGCTGGGGGGCGTGCCCACACAGATACGCAGTATTTT
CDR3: CASSLYLAGGRAHTDTQYF

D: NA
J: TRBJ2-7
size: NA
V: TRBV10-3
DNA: TGTGCCATCAGTGCCTTGTTAGGGAGCTCCTACGAGCAGTACTTC
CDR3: CAISALLGSSYEQYF